The rows below give T cell receptor beta chains drawn from one sample of a study of Ad26.COV2.S vaccination and SARS-CoV-2 variants. Sequenced by immunoSEQ multiplex PCR; TCRdb stores in-frame clones only, minus some. Of 410,000 or so clones in the sample, over 80% were seen once. Material: peripheral blood, obtained in a trial of Ad26.COV2.S vaccine versus placebo. The receptors stem from a person between 18 and 65 years old who received the Ad26.COV2.S COVID-19 vaccine or a placebo. Each CDR3 is given with its conserved first and last residue. The order of the fields is clone size, D gene, J gene, V gene, CDR3 protein, CDR3 DNA. D genes are given only for firm matches. Where a row states a size, it is once, few, many or the class of an expanded clone; other rows omit it.

. | . | TRBJ2-5 | TRBV19 | CASSMVADGETQYF | TGTGCCAGTAGTATGGTGGCAGATGGAGAGACCCAGTACTTC
. | . | TRBJ1-5 | TRBV6-2/TRBV6-3 | CASSYELSSNQPQHF | TGTGCCAGCAGTTACGAGCTGTCCAGCAATCAGCCCCAGCATTTT
. | . | TRBJ1-2 | TRBV11-2 | CASSFLRGVGYTF | TGTGCCAGCAGCTTCTTGCGGGGTGTTGGCTACACCTTC
. | TRBD2 | TRBJ2-3 | TRBV25-1 | CASSPLAGGTSTQYF | TGTGCCAGCAGCCCACTAGCGGGGGGCACCTCGACGCAGTATTTT
. | . | TRBJ2-7 | TRBV3-1/TRBV3-2 | CASSQDSGYSYEQYF | TGTGCCAGCAGCCAAGATAGTGGGTACTCATACGAGCAGTACTTC
. | . | TRBJ2-5 | TRBV21-1 | CASSKVNRDVLYQETQYF | TGTGCCAGCAGCAAAGTTAACCGGGACGTCTTGTACCAAGAGACCCAGTACTTC
. | . | TRBJ1-4 | TRBV7-2 | CASSPSSSFNEKLFF | TGTGCCAGCAGCCCATCGTCCAGCTTCAATGAAAAACTGTTTTTT
. | . | TRBJ1-1 | TRBV9 | CASSLGGTTEAFF | TGTGCCAGCAGCCTGGGGGGGACCACTGAAGCTTTCTTT
. | TRBD1 | TRBJ1-5 | TRBV18 | CASSRTGGRVAQPQHF | TGTGCCAGCTCACGGACAGGGGGAAGGGTCGCCCAGCCCCAGCATTTT
. | . | TRBJ1-6 | TRBV5-4 | CASSLVRGDLNSPLHF | TGTGCCAGCAGCTTGGTTCGTGGGGATTTGAATTCACCCCTCCACTTT
. | . | TRBJ1-1 | TRBV6-2/TRBV6-3 | CASSYYKDRVNTEAFF | TGTGCCAGCAGTTACTATAAGGACCGGGTGAACACTGAAGCTTTCTTT
few | . | TRBJ1-6 | TRBV27 | CASSLKWGVNSPLHF | TGTGCCAGCAGTTTAAAATGGGGAGTTAATTCACCCCTCCACTTT
. | . | TRBJ2-1 | TRBV10-3 | CAISASLASDEQFF | TGTGCCATCAGTGCATCGCTAGCGAGTGATGAGCAGTTCTTC
. | . | TRBJ1-3 | TRBV7-6 | CASSAWGSGNTIYF | TGTGCCAGCAGCGCGTGGGGCTCTGGAAACACCATATATTTT
. | . | TRBJ2-7 | TRBV10-2 | CASSEDRTTYEQYF | TGCGCCAGCAGTGAGGACAGGACAACCTACGAGCAGTACTTC
. | . | TRBJ2-1 | TRBV12-3/TRBV12-4 | CASSFQQQGEQFF | TGTGCCAGCAGTTTTCAACAGCAGGGTGAGCAGTTCTTC
. | . | TRBJ1-1 | TRBV20-1 | CSASGRNTEAFF | TGCAGTGCTAGTGGCCGGAACACTGAAGCTTTCTTT
. | TRBD1 | TRBJ2-5 | TRBV5-8 | CASSSYGQGNVQETQYF | TGTGCCAGCAGCTCCTACGGACAGGGTAACGTCCAAGAGACCCAGTACTTC
. | TRBD2 | TRBJ2-2 | TRBV5-1 | CASRRWRGGNAGELFF | TGCGCCAGCAGAAGATGGCGGGGGGGCAACGCCGGGGAGCTGTTTTTT
. | TRBD2 | TRBJ2-5 | TRBV7-2 | CASSLGSSGAQETQYF | TGTGCCAGCAGCTTAGGGTCTAGCGGGGCCCAAGAGACCCAGTACTTC
. | . | TRBJ2-2 | TRBV24-1 | CATSDNTGELFF | TGTGCCACCAGTGACAACACCGGGGAGCTGTTTTTT
. | TRBD1 | TRBJ1-3 | TRBV7-2 | CASSSRTGYGNTIYF | TGTGCCAGCAGCTCCCGGACAGGTTATGGAAACACCATATATTTT
. | . | TRBJ1-6 | TRBV13 | CASSLDGTSYNSPLHF | TGTGCCAGCAGCTTAGATGGGACCTCCTATAATTCACCCCTCCACTTT
. | TRBD1 | TRBJ1-2 | TRBV11-2 | CASSPPDRVYGYTF | TGTGCCAGCAGCCCCCCGGACAGGGTCTATGGCTACACCTTC
. | . | TRBJ1-5 | TRBV5-1 | CASSPDSLYQPQHF | TGCGCCAGCAGCCCAGACAGCCTCTATCAGCCCCAGCATTTT
. | . | TRBJ2-1 | TRBV7-8 | CASSLASPRAYNEQFF | TGTGCCAGCAGCTTAGCGTCCCCGCGGGCCTACAATGAGCAGTTCTTC
. | TRBD1 | TRBJ1-1 | TRBV9 | CASSVGDSSEAFF | TGTGCCAGCAGCGTAGGGGACAGCTCTGAAGCTTTCTTT
. | . | TRBJ2-1 | TRBV6-1 | CASSEEYPHNEQFF | TGTGCCAGCAGTGAGGAATACCCCCACAATGAGCAGTTCTTC
. | TRBD2 | TRBJ2-4 | TRBV30 | CAWSALSGGAQNIQYF | TGTGCCTGGAGTGCCCTCAGCGGGGGGGCCCAGAACATTCAGTACTTC
. | . | TRBJ2-7 | TRBV27 | CASSLSGVAGLDEQYF | TGTGCCAGCAGTTTATCGGGGGTGGCAGGGCTCGACGAGCAGTACTTC
. | TRBD2 | TRBJ2-7 | TRBV9 | CASSASGANYEQYF | TGTGCCAGCAGCGCTAGCGGGGCGAACTACGAGCAGTACTTC
. | TRBD1 | TRBJ1-2 | TRBV19 | CASRRTGDYGYTF | TGTGCCAGTAGAAGGACAGGGGACTATGGCTACACCTTC
. | TRBD2 | TRBJ2-5 | TRBV5-4 | CASSMELAGIETQYF | TGTGCCAGCAGCATGGAACTAGCGGGGATAGAGACCCAGTACTTC
. | . | TRBJ2-3 | TRBV11-2 | CASSASLDTQYF | TGTGCCAGCAGCGCCTCTTTGGATACGCAGTATTTT
. | . | TRBJ2-7 | TRBV19 | CASSLGGTGSSYEQYF | TGTGCCAGTAGTCTAGGGGGGACGGGAAGCTCCTACGAGCAGTACTTC
once | TRBD2 | TRBJ2-5 | TRBV15 | CATSTKRGGGKTQYF | TGTGCCACCAGCACTAAGCGGGGGGGCGGGAAGACCCAGTACTTC
few | . | TRBJ1-5 | TRBV4-1 | CASSPLSDNQPQHF | TGCGCCAGCAGCCCTCTTTCTGACAATCAGCCCCAGCATTTT
. | . | TRBJ2-7 | TRBV5-6 | CASRPKNQDEQYF | TGTGCCAGCAGGCCCAAGAACCAAGACGAGCAGTACTTC
. | . | TRBJ2-2 | TRBV7-9 | CASSYNGPSNTGELFF | TGTGCCAGCAGCTATAACGGGCCATCCAACACCGGGGAGCTGTTTTTT
. | . | TRBJ1-5 | TRBV2 | CASSESLMGNQPQHF | TGTGCCAGCAGTGAAAGCTTGATGGGCAATCAGCCCCAGCATTTT